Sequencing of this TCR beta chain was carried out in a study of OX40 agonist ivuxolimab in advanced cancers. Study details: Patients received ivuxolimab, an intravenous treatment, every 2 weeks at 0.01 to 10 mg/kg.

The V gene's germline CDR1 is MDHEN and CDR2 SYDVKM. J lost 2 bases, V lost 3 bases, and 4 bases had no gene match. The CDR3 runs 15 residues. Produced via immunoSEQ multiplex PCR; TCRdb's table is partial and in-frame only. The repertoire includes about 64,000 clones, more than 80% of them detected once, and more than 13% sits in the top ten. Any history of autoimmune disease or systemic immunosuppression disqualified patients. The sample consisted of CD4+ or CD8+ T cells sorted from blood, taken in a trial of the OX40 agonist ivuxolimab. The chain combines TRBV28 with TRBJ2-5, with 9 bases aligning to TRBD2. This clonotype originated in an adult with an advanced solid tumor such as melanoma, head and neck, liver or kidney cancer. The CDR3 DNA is TGTGCCAGCAGTTTTGCTAGCGGGGAACAAGAGACCCAGTACTTC. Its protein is CASSFASGEQETQYF.